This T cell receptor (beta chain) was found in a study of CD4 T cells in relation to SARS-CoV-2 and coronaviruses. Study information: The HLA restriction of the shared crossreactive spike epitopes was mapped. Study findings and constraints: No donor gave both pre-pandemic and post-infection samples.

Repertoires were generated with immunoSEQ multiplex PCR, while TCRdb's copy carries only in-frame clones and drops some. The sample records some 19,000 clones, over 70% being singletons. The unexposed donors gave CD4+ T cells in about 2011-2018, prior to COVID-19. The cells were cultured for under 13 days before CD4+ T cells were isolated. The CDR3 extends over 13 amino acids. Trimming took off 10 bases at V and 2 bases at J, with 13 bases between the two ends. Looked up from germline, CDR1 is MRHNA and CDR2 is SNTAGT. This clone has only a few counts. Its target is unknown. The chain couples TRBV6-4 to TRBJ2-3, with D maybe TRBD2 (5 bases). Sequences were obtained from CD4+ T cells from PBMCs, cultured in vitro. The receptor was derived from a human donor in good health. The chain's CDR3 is CATAGGDTDTQYF. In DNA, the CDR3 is TGTGCCACCGCCGGAGGAGACACAGATACGCAGTATTTT.